This T cell receptor (beta chain) was retrieved from a study of blood T cell repertoires in COVID-19. Study-level information: Sites across the United States, Italy and Spain contributed samples from acute and convalescent COVID-19. The analysed material was cDNA or gDNA that came from T cells, B-cell-depleted T cells, or PBMCs.

Across 20 to 25 US areas, participants ranged in age from roughly 18 to 95 years. Donors in Cohort 3 counted as recovered after two negative PCRs, clearance, or symptom resolution. This CDR3 spans 15 amino acids. Germline values: CDR1 LGHNA, CDR2 YSLEER. The V segment lost 5 bases and the J segment 1 base; nucleotides outside the gene matches: 3. Measured with immunoSEQ multiplex PCR; TCRdb has only the in-frame clones, and not every one. The sample holds 250,000 or so clones, 86% seen once. The material sequenced was PBMCs or T cells enriched from blood (not recorded which). The V call is TRBV4-3, the J call TRBJ2-3; TRBD2 agrees at 10 bases. The clonotype originates from a woman between 18 and 30 years old who had recovered from COVID-19. The chain's CDR3 is CASSITSGGTDTQYF. The CDR3 coding sequence is TGCGCCAGCAGCATAACTAGCGGGGGCACAGATACGCAGTATTTT.